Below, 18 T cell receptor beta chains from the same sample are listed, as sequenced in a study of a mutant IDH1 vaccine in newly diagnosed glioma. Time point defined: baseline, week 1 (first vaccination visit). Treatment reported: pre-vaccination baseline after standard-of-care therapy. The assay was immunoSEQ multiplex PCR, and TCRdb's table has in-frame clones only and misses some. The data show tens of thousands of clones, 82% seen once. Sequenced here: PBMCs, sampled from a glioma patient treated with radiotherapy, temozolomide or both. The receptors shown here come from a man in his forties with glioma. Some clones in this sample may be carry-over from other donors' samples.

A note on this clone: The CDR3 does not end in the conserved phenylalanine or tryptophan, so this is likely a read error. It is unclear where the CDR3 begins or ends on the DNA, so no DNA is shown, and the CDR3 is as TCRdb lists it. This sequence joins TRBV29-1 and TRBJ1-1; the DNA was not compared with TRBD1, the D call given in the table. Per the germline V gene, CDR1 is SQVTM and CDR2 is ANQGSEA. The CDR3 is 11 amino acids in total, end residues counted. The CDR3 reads CSVAWGTGLGL.

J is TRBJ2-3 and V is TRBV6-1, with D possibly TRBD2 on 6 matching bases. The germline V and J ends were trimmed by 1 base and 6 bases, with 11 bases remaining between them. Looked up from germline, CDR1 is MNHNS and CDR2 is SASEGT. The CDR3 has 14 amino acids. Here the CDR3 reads CASSEGDGGDTQYF. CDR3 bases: TGTGCCAGCAGTGAAGGAGATGGGGGGGATACGCAGTATTTT.

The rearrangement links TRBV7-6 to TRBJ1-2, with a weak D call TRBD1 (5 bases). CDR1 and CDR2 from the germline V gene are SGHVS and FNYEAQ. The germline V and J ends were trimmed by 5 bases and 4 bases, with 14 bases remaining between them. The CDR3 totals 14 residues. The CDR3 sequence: CASSGQPGLYGYTF. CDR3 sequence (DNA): TGTGCCAGCAGCGGTCAACCGGGACTCTATGGCTACACCTTC.

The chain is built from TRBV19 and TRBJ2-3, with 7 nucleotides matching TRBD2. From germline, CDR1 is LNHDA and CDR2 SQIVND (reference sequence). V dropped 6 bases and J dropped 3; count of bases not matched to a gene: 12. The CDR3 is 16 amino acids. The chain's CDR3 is CASSNRGGGKTDTQYF. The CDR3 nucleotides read TGTGCCAGTAGCAACCGCGGCGGGGGTAAGACAGATACGCAGTATTTT.

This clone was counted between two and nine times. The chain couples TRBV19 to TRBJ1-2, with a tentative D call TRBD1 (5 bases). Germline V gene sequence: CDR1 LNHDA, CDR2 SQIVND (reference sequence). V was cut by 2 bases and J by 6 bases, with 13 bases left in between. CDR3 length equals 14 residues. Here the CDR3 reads CASSIRGGVDGYTF. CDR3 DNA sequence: TGTGCCAGTAGTATAAGGGGCGGGGTCGATGGCTACACCTTC. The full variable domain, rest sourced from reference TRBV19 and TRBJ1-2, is DGGITQSPKYLFRKEGQNVTLSCEQNLNHDAMYWYRQDPGQGLRLIYYSQIVNDFQKGDIAEGYSVSREKKESFPLTVTSAQKNPTAFYLCASSIRGGVDGYTFGSGTRLTVV.

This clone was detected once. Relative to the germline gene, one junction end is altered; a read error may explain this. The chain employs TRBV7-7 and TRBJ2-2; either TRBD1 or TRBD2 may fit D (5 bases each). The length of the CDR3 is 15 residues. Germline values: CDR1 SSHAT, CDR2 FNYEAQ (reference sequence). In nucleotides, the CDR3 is TGTGCTAGCAGCTTAGAGTCCGGGGCGGGCGGGGAGCTGTTTTTT. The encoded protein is CASSLESGAGGELFF.

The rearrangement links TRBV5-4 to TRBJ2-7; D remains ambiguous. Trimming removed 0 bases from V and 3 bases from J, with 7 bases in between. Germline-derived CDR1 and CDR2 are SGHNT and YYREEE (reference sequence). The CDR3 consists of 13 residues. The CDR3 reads CASSLDSYYEQYF. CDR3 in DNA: TGTGCCAGCAGCTTGGACAGTTACTACGAGCAGTACTTC.

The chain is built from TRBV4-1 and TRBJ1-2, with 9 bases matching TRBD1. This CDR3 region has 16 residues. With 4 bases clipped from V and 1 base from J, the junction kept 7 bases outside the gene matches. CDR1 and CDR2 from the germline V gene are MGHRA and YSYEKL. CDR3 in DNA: TGCGCCAGCAGCCCCGTCGGACAGGGGATTAACTATGGCTACACCTTC. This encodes CASSPVGQGINYGYTF.

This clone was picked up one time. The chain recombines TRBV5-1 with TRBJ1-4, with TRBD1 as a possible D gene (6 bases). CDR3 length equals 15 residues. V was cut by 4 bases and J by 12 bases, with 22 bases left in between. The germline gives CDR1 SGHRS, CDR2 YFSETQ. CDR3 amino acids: CASSPLGGPSRELFF. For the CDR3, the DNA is TGCGCCAGCAGCCCCTTAGGGGGGCCGTCGAGGGAACTGTTTTTT.

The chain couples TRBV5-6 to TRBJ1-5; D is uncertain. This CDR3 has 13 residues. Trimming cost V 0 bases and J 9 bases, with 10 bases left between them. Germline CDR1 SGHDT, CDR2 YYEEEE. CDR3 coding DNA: TGTGCCAGCAGCTTGGAAGGGAGTGGGCCCCAGCATTTT. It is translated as CASSLEGSGPQHF.

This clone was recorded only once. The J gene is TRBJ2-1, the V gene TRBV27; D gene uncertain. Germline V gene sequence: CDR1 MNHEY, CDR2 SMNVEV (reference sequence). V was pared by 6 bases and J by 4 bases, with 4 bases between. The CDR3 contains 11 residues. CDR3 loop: CASSEYNEQFF. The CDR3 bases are TGTGCCAGCAGCGAATACAATGAGCAGTTCTTC.

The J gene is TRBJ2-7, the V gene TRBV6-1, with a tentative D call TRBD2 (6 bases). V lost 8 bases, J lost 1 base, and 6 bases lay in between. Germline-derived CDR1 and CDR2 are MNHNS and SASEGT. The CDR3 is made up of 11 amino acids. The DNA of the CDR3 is TGTGCCAGCCGGGAGTCCTACGAGCAGTACTTC. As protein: CASRESYEQYF.

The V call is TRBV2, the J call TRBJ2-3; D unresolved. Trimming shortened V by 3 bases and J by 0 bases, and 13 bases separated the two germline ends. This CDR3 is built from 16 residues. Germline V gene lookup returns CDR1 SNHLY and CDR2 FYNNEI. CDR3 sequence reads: CASSDIPSSSTDTQYF. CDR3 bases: TGTGCCAGCAGTGATATCCCTTCCTCTAGCACAGATACGCAGTATTTT.

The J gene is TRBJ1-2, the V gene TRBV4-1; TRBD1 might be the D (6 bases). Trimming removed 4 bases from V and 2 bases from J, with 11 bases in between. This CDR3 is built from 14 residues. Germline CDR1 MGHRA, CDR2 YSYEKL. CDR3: CASSLQQGNYGYTF. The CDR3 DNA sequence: TGCGCCAGCAGCCTACAACAGGGCAACTATGGCTACACCTTC.

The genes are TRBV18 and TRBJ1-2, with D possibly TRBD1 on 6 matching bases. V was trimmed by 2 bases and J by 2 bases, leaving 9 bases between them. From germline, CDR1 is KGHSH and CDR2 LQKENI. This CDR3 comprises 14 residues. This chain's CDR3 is CASSPTTGNYGYTF. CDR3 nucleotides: TGTGCCAGCTCACCAACAACAGGGAACTATGGCTACACCTTC.

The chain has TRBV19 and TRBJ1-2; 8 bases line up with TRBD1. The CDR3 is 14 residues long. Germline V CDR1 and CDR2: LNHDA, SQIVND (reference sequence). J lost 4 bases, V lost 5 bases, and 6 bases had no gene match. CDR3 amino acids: CASSSGGGGYGYTF. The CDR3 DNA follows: TGTGCCAGTAGTTCAGGGGGCGGTGGCTATGGCTACACCTTC.

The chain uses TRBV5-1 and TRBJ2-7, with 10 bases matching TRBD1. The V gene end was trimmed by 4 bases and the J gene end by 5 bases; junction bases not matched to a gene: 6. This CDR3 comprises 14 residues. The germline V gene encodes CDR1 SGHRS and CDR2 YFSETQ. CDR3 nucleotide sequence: TGCGCCAGCAGCCGGGGACAGGGGTTCAACGAGCAGTACTTC. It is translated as CASSRGQGFNEQYF.

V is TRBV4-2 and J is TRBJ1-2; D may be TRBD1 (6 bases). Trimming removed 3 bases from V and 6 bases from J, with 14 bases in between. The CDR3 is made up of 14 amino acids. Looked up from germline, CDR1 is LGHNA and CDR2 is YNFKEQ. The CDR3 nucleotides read TGTGCCAGCAGCCAGAAACAGGGCTCCCATGGCTACACCTTC. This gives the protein CASSQKQGSHGYTF.